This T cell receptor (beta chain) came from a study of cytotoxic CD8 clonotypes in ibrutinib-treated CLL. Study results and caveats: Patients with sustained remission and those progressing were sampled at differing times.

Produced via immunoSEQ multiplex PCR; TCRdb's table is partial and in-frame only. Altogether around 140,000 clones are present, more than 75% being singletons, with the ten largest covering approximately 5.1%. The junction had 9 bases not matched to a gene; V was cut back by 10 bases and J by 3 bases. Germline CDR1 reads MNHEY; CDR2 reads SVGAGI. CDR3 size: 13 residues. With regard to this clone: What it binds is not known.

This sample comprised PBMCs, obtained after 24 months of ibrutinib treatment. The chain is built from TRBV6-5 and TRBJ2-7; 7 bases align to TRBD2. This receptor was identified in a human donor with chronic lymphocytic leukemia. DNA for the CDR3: TGTGCCACACGAGCGGGACCAGACTACGAGCAGTACTTC. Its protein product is CATRAGPDYEQYF.